Following are 10 T cell receptor beta chains from one sample sequenced in a study of beta chain features in type 1 diabetes. The study reverse transcribed the entire isolated RNA, so it sequenced expressed TCRB transcripts. Clones were sequenced by immunoSEQ multiplex PCR, and TCRdb holds only the in-frame ones, with some missing. The profile shows 140,000 to 150,000 clones, approximately 52% of them singletons. Sample: Tregs from blood. All receptors come from a man between 18 and 29 years old in good health.

About this clone: The same CDR3 also results from other DNA sequences found in this sample. The V call is TRBV27, the J call TRBJ2-5; TRBD1 might be the D (5 bases). The CDR3 has 13 amino acids. The ends were cut back, 2 bases at V and 2 bases at J, with 6 bases in the middle. The V gene's germline CDR1 is MNHEY and CDR2 SMNVEV (reference sequence). The DNA for the CDR3 is TGTGCCAGCAGTTTAGGGGCTCAAGAGACCCAGTACTTC. Translating it yields CASSLGAQETQYF.

This clone came up a few times. The DNA of the CDR3 is TGTGCCAGCAGCTTAGAGTCAGGACTCTATGGCTACACCTTC. It yields the protein CASSLESGLYGYTF. The V call is TRBV7-2, the J call TRBJ1-2; D not resolved. Trimming cost V 1 base and J 4 bases, with 10 bases left between them. The CDR3 sequence is 14 residues long. Germline CDR1 SGHTA, CDR2 FQGNSA.

The V call is TRBV28, the J call TRBJ2-1; D unclear. Germline assignment: CDR1 MDHEN and CDR2 SYDVKM. This CDR3 is built from 12 residues. Trimming stripped 8 bases from V and 6 bases from J, with 11 bases between. CDR3 coding DNA: TGTGCCAGCCGAGATACTCTCAATGAGCAGTTCTTC. It is translated as CASRDTLNEQFF.

The V and J genes are TRBV18 and TRBJ1-1; 8 nucleotides line up with TRBD1. V lost 4 bases, J lost 6 bases, and 10 bases stayed unmatched. The germline gives CDR1 KGHSH, CDR2 LQKENI. This CDR3 is 15 amino acids long. Here the CDR3 reads CASSLIFRQGSEAFF. The CDR3 nucleotides read TGTGCCAGCTCACTAATCTTCCGACAGGGGTCTGAAGCTTTCTTT.

V usage is TRBV4-3 and J usage is TRBJ2-1, with a weak D call TRBD2 (5 bases). The CDR3 length is 17 residues. Germline lookup yields CDR1 LGHNA and CDR2 YSLEER. Trimming cost V 0 bases and J 2 bases, with 14 bases left between them. DNA for the CDR3: TGCGCCAGCAGCCAAGAGGGCAGCGGACTTGCCTACAATGAGCAGTTCTTC. Translating it yields CASSQEGSGLAYNEQFF.

The chain uses TRBV11-3 and TRBJ1-5; TRBD1 matches 7 bases. Germline V gene data show CDR1 as SGHNT and CDR2 as YENEEA. V shed 3 bases and J 2 bases; nucleotides not matched to a gene: 10. The CDR3 has 17 amino acids. The CDR3 DNA reads TGTGCCAGCAGCTTCGCTAGTACCAGGGGGGGCAATCAGCCCCAGCATTTT. Translating it yields CASSFASTRGGNQPQHF.

The chain couples TRBV6-1 to TRBJ1-4; 7 bases agree with TRBD1. The V gene's germline CDR1 is MNHNS and CDR2 SASEGT. CDR3 length: 14 amino acids. V lost 7 bases to trimming and J lost 2 bases; unmatched junction nucleotides: 4. The DNA for the CDR3 is TGTGCCAGCATTCCGGGACAGACTAATGAAAAACTGTTTTTT. Its protein is CASIPGQTNEKLFF.

Only a few counts were recorded for this clone. This chain joins TRBV7-9 and TRBJ2-7, with TRBD1 matching over 8 bases. Germline CDR1 SEHNR, CDR2 FQNEAQ (reference sequence). This CDR3 comprises 14 residues. Losses at the gene ends were 4 bases for V and 0 bases for J; bases not matched to a gene: 2. This CDR3 is CASSWTGPSYEQYF. CDR3 sequence (DNA): TGTGCCAGCAGCTGGACAGGGCCCTCCTACGAGCAGTACTTC. Drawing the rest from reference TRBV7-9 and TRBJ2-7, the complete variable domain is DTGVSQNPRHKITKRGQNVTFRCDPISEHNRLYWYRQTLGQGPEFLTYFQNEAQLEKSRLLSDRFSAERPKGSFSTLEIQRTEQGDSAMYLCASSWTGPSYEQYFGPGTRLTVT.

This clone was found a few times. The chain has TRBV4-3 and TRBJ2-2; D unresolved. The CDR3 sequence is 17 residues long. Germline assignment: CDR1 LGHNA and CDR2 YSLEER. V lost 0 bases and J 6 bases, leaving 17 bases between the germline ends. The CDR3 sequence: CASSQDPVGGFPGELFF. DNA of the CDR3: TGCGCCAGCAGCCAAGATCCGGTCGGCGGTTTTCCCGGGGAGCTGTTTTTT.

The genes are TRBV28 and TRBJ1-1; 8 bases align to TRBD1. Germline CDR1 is MDHEN and CDR2 is SYDVKM. V shed 6 bases, J shed 4 bases, and the junction held 10 bases outside the gene matches. The length of the CDR3 is 15 residues. The CDR3 reads CASSPGGASVTEAFF. The CDR3 DNA reads as TGTGCCAGCAGCCCAGGGGGCGCCTCGGTCACTGAAGCTTTCTTT.